The 26 T cell receptor beta chains reported below all come from one sample, sequenced in a study of neurological immune-mediated disorders. TCRdb itself ran the 5' RACE reads through MiXCR, one entry per CDR3 protein. The sample includes approximately 31,000 distinct CDR3 sequences, around 4.5% seen only once; the top ten take more than 20%. The sequenced material came from PBMCs. The receptors stem from a man aged 18 to 30 in good health.

This clonotype was counted at least ten times. The chain joins TRBV9 to TRBJ1-1; D perhaps matches TRBD1 (5 bases). Germline-derived CDR1 and CDR2 are SGDLS and YYNGEE. Deletions cut 2 bases from V and 3 bases from J, with 17 bases between. The CDR3 covers 16 residues. CDR3 in amino acids: CASSVNTGTLDTEAFF. CDR3 DNA: TGTGCCAGCAGCGTCAACACTGGGACGTTGGACACTGAAGCTTTCTTT.

This clonotype was found many times. The V call is TRBV20-1, the J call TRBJ2-1; 8 bases line up with TRBD2. CDR1 DFQATT and CDR2 SNEGSKA come from the germline V gene (reference sequence). With 6 bases clipped from V and 1 base from J, the junction kept 8 bases outside the gene matches. The CDR3 is 15 residues long. The CDR3 loop is CSAQSGGFSYNEQFF. In nucleotides, the CDR3 is TGCAGTGCCCAAAGCGGGGGCTTTTCCTACAATGAGCAGTTCTTC.

This clonotype came up many times. This sequence joins TRBV6-4 and TRBJ1-6, with D hard to call. Germline V lookup: CDR1 MRHNA, CDR2 SNTAGT. V shed 2 bases and J shed 0 bases, with 11 bases lying between them. This CDR3 spans 17 amino acids. CDR3 protein: CASSDGQDSSYNSPLHF. The CDR3 region has the DNA TGTGCCAGCAGTGACGGGCAGGATTCCTCCTATAATTCACCCCTCCACTTT.

This clonotype was recorded at least ten times. The CDR3 protein is CASSYSAGGDYGYTF. The CDR3, as DNA: TGTGCCAGCAGTTACTCAGCAGGGGGCGACTATGGCTACACCTTC. This chain joins TRBV6-5 and TRBJ1-2; 8 nucleotides agree with TRBD1. Germline trimming cut 0 bases from V and 3 bases from J; bases unmatched to any gene: 3. This CDR3 comprises 15 residues. Germline V lookup: CDR1 MNHEY, CDR2 SVGAGI.

This clonotype has a count of ten or more. The chain carries TRBV12-3 or TRBV12-4 and TRBJ1-6; D is unclear. This CDR3 is built from 12 residues. V lost 3 bases, J lost 7 bases, and 4 bases lay in between. In nucleotides, the CDR3 is TGTGCCAGCAGTTTTGGGAATTCACCCCTCCACTTT. Protein sequence: CASSFGNSPLHF.

This clonotype was picked up many times. CDR3 nucleotides: TGTGCCAGCAGGGATCCCTCTGGGGCCAACGTCCTGACTTTC. It codes for CASRDPSGANVLTF. The chain joins TRBV6-5 to TRBJ2-6; no clear D gene. V lost 6 bases to trimming and J lost 0 bases, with 6 bases between them. Germline CDR1 and CDR2: MNHEY and SVGAGI. This CDR3 is 14 amino acids long.

Ten or more counts support this clonotype. This chain uses TRBV6-1 with TRBJ2-2; 10 nucleotides agree with TRBD1. Per germline, CDR1 MNHNS and CDR2 SASEGT. The CDR3 is 14 amino acids. Trimming cost V 6 bases and J 5 bases; bases outside gene matches: 3. The CDR3 coding sequence is TGTGCCAGCAGAGACAGGGGGCTGACCGGGGAGCTGTTTTTT. The encoded protein is CASRDRGLTGELFF.

This clonotype was counted ten times or more. The chain uses TRBV6-5 and TRBJ1-6; the D is unclear. Germline V gene sequence: CDR1 MNHEY, CDR2 SVGAGI. Trimming left V 4 bases short and J 10 bases short, with 17 bases between. CDR3 length equals 15 residues. In DNA, the CDR3 is TGTGCCAGCAGTTCCACACCCGACACCAACTCACCCCTCCACTTT. Encoded protein: CASSSTPDTNSPLHF.

This clonotype was detected ten times or more. The V call is TRBV5-1, the J call TRBJ1-4; 9 bases map to TRBD1. The CDR3 has 15 amino acids. V gave up 4 bases and J gave up 1 base; unmatched junction bases: 2. Germline CDR1 reads SGHRS; CDR2 reads YFSETQ. The CDR3 reads CASSATGGTNEKLFF. The CDR3 coding sequence is TGCGCCAGCAGCGCGACAGGGGGAACTAATGAAAAACTGTTTTTT.

This clonotype was seen many times. V gene TRBV4-1 combines with J gene TRBJ2-7, with D maybe TRBD1 (6 bases). The V end was cut by 0 bases, the J end by 6 bases, with 12 bases between. The CDR3 contains 14 residues. Germline loops: CDR1 MGHRA, CDR2 YSYEKL. For the CDR3, the DNA is TGCGCCAGCAGCCAAGATCAGGCAGGGGCCGAGCAGTACTTC. This sequence encodes CASSQDQAGAEQYF.

This clonotype is classed as medium-sized. Here the CDR3 reads CASSWGQGRSGTEAFF. In DNA form, the CDR3 reads TGCGCCAGCAGCTGGGGACAGGGCAGATCGGGCACTGAAGCTTTCTTT. J is TRBJ1-1 and V is TRBV5-1; TRBD1 aligns across 9 bases. V was pared by 3 bases and J by 4 bases, with 10 bases of the junction left unmatched. Germline lookup yields CDR1 SGHRS and CDR2 YFSETQ. The CDR3 is made up of 16 amino acids. The whole variable domain, filled in from reference TRBV5-1 and TRBJ1-1, reads KAGVTQTPRYLIKTRGQQVTLSCSPISGHRSVSWYQQTPGQGLQFLFEYFSETQRNKGNFPGRFSGRQFSNSRSEMNVSTLELGDSALYLCASSWGQGRSGTEAFFGQGTRLTVV.

There are many counts of this clonotype. This chain links TRBV12-3 or TRBV12-4 with TRBJ1-2; 11 bases match TRBD1. V was pared by 5 bases and J by 2 bases, with 16 bases of the junction left unmatched. This CDR3 is built from 19 residues. CDR3 region: CASSLRTGTGGFMNYGYTF. The DNA of the CDR3 is TGTGCCAGCAGTCTCCGGACTGGGACAGGGGGGTTCATGAACTATGGCTACACCTTC.

This chain joins TRBV30 and TRBJ1-3, with D uncertain. CDR1 GTSNPN and CDR2 SVGIG come from the germline V gene (reference sequence). The V gene lost 2 bases and the J gene lost 0 bases, with 5 bases spanning the gap. This CDR3 comprises 13 residues. CDR3 loop: CAWSTHSGNTIYF. CDR3 nucleotide sequence: TGTGCCTGGAGTACCCACTCTGGAAACACCATATATTTT.

This clonotype was found many times. The V and J genes are TRBV5-1 and TRBJ1-2; tentatively, D is TRBD1 (6 bases). The CDR3 extends over 14 amino acids. Germline assignment: CDR1 SGHRS and CDR2 YFSETQ. Trimming stripped 4 bases from V and 5 bases from J, with 15 bases between. CDR3: CASSPGEGEYGYTF. CDR3 bases: TGCGCCAGCAGCCCTGGTGAGGGGGAGTATGGCTACACCTTC.

This clonotype was recorded many times. This chain connects TRBV25-1 to TRBJ2-5, with unresolved D. The germline V gene has CDR1 MGHDK and CDR2 SYGVNS. This CDR3 has 13 residues. Trimming removed 5 bases from V and 3 bases from J, with 10 bases in between. The DNA of the CDR3 is TGTGCCAGCAGTAGATGGGAAGAAGAGACCCAGTACTTC. Translating gives CASSRWEEETQYF.

This clonotype was seen repeatedly, ten times or more. This CDR3 reads CASKGLLNTEAFF. CDR3 DNA: TGTGCCTCCAAGGGACTGTTGAACACTGAAGCTTTCTTT. The chain links TRBV10-3 to TRBJ1-1; D possibly corresponds to TRBD1 (5 bases). V was pared by 11 bases and J by 0 bases, with 13 bases between. The CDR3 loop spans 13 amino acids. Germline V gives CDR1 ENHRY, CDR2 SYGVKD.

This clonotype was detected many times. CDR3 nucleotide sequence: TGTGCCAGCAGTTCGGGGCCGCCCTATGGCTACACCTTC. Protein sequence: CASSSGPPYGYTF. The genes are TRBV6-2 or TRBV6-3 and TRBJ1-2; possibly TRBD1 for D (5 bases). The V gene lost 4 bases and the J gene lost 4 bases, with 10 bases spanning the gap. The V gene's germline CDR1 is MNHEY and CDR2 SVGEGT. The CDR3 sequence is 13 residues long.

At least ten counts were recorded for this clonotype. This sequence joins TRBV7-3 and TRBJ1-1; no clear D. This CDR3 comprises 13 residues. Germline V gene lookup returns CDR1 SGHTA and CDR2 FQGTGA. The V end lost 1 base, the J end lost 0 bases, and 3 bases lay between the germline ends. Written as DNA, the CDR3 is TGTGCCAGCAGCTTAAGGTTGAACACTGAAGCTTTCTTT. This sequence encodes CASSLRLNTEAFF.

This clonotype has ten or more counts. The CDR3 DNA reads TGCGCCAGCAGCCCCGGGACAGGGCCCTACGAGCAGTACTTC. Translated, it gives CASSPGTGPYEQYF. The chain links TRBV5-1 to TRBJ2-7, with 9 bases that match TRBD1. CDR3 length: 14 residues. Germline-derived CDR1 and CDR2 are SGHRS and YFSETQ. Losses at the gene ends were 4 bases for V and 2 bases for J; bases not matched to a gene: 4.

This clonotype was counted many times. The chain has TRBV29-1 and TRBJ1-4, with D maybe TRBD1 (6 bases). The CDR3 runs 12 residues. CDR1 SQVTM and CDR2 ANQGSEA come from the germline V gene. Between the trimmed V and J ends, which lost 7 bases and 8 bases, there was a span of 14 bases. The CDR3 sequence is CSGSTTGEKLFF. For the CDR3, the DNA is TGCAGCGGCTCTACTACAGGGGAAAAACTGTTTTTT.

This clonotype showed up many times. The genes are TRBV29-1 and TRBJ1-2; TRBD1 agrees at 9 bases. This CDR3 contains 13 residues. The V segment lost 7 bases and the J segment 6 bases; nucleotides outside the gene matches: 9. Germline values: CDR1 SQVTM, CDR2 ANQGSEA. CDR3 sequence: CSATGGAGNGYTF. The CDR3 nucleotides are TGCAGCGCAACAGGGGGCGCTGGGAATGGCTACACCTTC.

This clonotype was seen many times. J is TRBJ1-1 and V is TRBV6-5; TRBD1 is a possible D gene (6 bases). V was pared by 1 base and J by 7 bases, with 10 bases between. CDR1 is MNHEY, CDR2 SVGAGI, per germline. CDR3 length: 13 residues. In nucleotides, the CDR3 is TGTGCCAGCAGTTACTTGGGACACCATGAAGCTTTCTTT. It translates to CASSYLGHHEAFF.

At least ten counts were recorded for this clonotype. CDR3 amino acids: CSANGLNRFGTQYF. CDR3 DNA: TGCAGTGCTAATGGACTAAACAGGTTTGGTACGCAGTATTTT. This chain joins TRBV20-1 and TRBJ2-3, with D tentatively TRBD2 (6 bases). Trimming pared 4 bases from V and 8 bases from J, leaving 19 bases between. CDR3 length equals 14 residues. Germline-derived CDR1 and CDR2 are DFQATT and SNEGSKA (reference sequence).

This clonotype occurred many times. The J gene is TRBJ1-5, the V gene TRBV5-6; the D gene is possibly TRBD1 (5 bases). Trimming took off 1 base at V and 0 bases at J, with 14 bases between the two ends. The CDR3 contains 17 residues. Per the germline V gene, CDR1 is SGHDT and CDR2 is YYEEEE. DNA of the CDR3: TGTGCCAGCAGCTTGACGAGGGGCGTTTATAGCAATCAGCCCCAGCATTTT. It specifies CASSLTRGVYSNQPQHF.

This clonotype occurred many times. This sequence joins TRBV20-1 and TRBJ1-5; 8 positions match TRBD1. Germline V lookup: CDR1 DFQATT, CDR2 SNEGSKA (reference sequence). The V segment lost 6 bases and the J segment 6 bases; nucleotides outside the gene matches: 13. The CDR3 loop spans 15 amino acids. CDR3: CSAKGAGGAAQPQHF. The CDR3 nucleotides read TGCAGTGCCAAGGGGGCAGGGGGCGCGGCTCAGCCCCAGCATTTT.

The sample holds many counts of this clonotype. V and J are TRBV6-1 and TRBJ2-7; D is undetermined. Deletions cut 5 bases from V and 4 bases from J, with 9 bases between. This CDR3 is 12 amino acids long. Germline V lookup: CDR1 MNHNS, CDR2 SASEGT. The CDR3 loop reads CASSYIGYEQYF. The CDR3 nucleotides read TGTGCCAGCAGTTATATAGGGTACGAGCAGTACTTC.